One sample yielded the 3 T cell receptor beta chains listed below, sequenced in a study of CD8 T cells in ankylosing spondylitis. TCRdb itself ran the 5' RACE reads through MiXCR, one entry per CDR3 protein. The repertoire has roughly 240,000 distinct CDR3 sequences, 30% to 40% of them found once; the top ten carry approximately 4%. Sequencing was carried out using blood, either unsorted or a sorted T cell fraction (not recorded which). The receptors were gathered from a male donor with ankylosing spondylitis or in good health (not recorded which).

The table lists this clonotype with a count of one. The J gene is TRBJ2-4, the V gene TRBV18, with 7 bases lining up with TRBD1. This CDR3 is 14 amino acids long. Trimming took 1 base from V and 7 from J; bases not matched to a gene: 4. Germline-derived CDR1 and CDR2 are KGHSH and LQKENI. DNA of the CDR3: TGTGCCAGCTCACCACAGGCCAGGGGGAACATTCAGTACTTC. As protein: CASSPQARGNIQYF.

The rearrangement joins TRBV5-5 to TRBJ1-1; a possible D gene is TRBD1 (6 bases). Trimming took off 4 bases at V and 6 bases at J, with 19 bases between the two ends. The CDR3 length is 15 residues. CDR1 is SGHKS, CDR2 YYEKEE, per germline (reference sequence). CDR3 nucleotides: TGTGCCAGCAGCCCGGCGGGGGCCGAGGGAGCTGAAGCTTTCTTT. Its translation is CASSPAGAEGAEAFF.

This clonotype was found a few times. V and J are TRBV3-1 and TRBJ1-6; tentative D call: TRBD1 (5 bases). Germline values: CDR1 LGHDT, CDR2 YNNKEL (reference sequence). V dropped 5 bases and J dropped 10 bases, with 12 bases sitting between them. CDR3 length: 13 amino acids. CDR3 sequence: CASSSVRDSPLHF. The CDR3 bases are TGTGCCAGCAGCTCTGTTAGGGACTCACCCCTCCACTTT.